These 20 T cell receptor beta chains originate from one sample sequenced in a study of read filtering for tumor transcriptome and immune sequencing (dated by TCRdb to about 2020). The run used an Illumina HiSeq 4000. TCR libraries were constructed from 350 to 400 ng RNA using the Immunoverse kit, and molecular barcoded adaptors covering alpha/delta and beta/gamma chains were employed. TCRdb's own reprocessing of the public reads used fastp at Q25 and MiXCR and kept productive beta chains. Rows matching on CDR3 protein sequence are summarized as one entry with the most common DNA and genes. Here the sample has 35,000 to 40,000 distinct CDR3 sequences; roughly 13% occur a single time. The top ten constitute about 38% of the sample. Source material: a population of CD138-negative cells sorted from bone marrow. The cell subset or site label on this specimen signifies: bone marrow mononuclear cells depleted of CD138+ plasma/myeloma cells by negative magnetic selection. These receptors originate from a donor aged 40 or older with multiple myeloma.

This clonotype was detected many times. The rearrangement uses TRBV3-1 and TRBJ1-2; D is unclear. The CDR3 contains 14 residues. V lost 6 bases and J 4 bases, leaving 15 bases between the germline ends. In germline, CDR1 is LGHDT, CDR2 YNNKEL (reference sequence). CDR3 bases: TGTGCCAGCAGGGCAAGAGGTACACTCTATGGCTACACCTTC. It encodes CASRARGTLYGYTF.

This clonotype was observed at least ten times. A read error may be the cause here, since a much bigger clone is one base away. This chain joins TRBV7-2 and TRBJ2-1; D unresolved. Germline V gene sequence: CDR1 SGHTA, CDR2 FQGNSA. This CDR3 has 13 amino acids. In nucleotides, the CDR3 is TGTGCCAGCAGCTTACTCTCCTCCAATGAGCAGTTCTTC. Translation: CASSLLSSNEQFF.

This clonotype was counted between two and nine times. Given a much more abundant clone one base away, this may be a read error. The gene calls are TRBV28 and TRBJ2-1, with D hard to call. The ends were cut back, 2 bases at V and 15 bases at J, with 11 bases in the middle. CDR3 length equals 11 residues. Looked up from germline, CDR1 is MDHEN and CDR2 is SYDVKM. This chain's CDR3 is CASSLVGRRFF. The CDR3, as DNA: TGTGCCAGCAGTTTAGTCGGCCGGCGGTTCTTC.

This clonotype was picked up many times. The V call is TRBV6-2 or TRBV6-3, the J call TRBJ2-1, with TRBD2 matching over 10 bases. Trimming took 4 bases from V and 7 from J; bases not matched to a gene: 10. The CDR3 covers 16 residues. Germline CDR1 is MNHEY and CDR2 is SVGEGT. The CDR3 DNA reads TGTGCCAGCAGTTCCTCCGGACTAGCGGTATTAAATGAGCAGTTCTTC. This gives the protein CASSSSGLAVLNEQFF.

This clonotype was recorded many times. The chain links TRBV19 to TRBJ1-5; possible D gene TRBD1, 5 bases. CDR3 length: 18 residues. V dropped 3 bases and J dropped 0 bases, with 18 bases sitting between them. The V gene's germline CDR1 is LNHDA and CDR2 SQIVND (reference sequence). Written as DNA, the CDR3 is TGTGCCAGTAGTATTCGGGGCAGAGACGTATCTAGCAATCAGCCCCAGCATTTT. It encodes CASSIRGRDVSSNQPQHF.

In its sample, this clonotype was seen many times. The chain is built from TRBV7-2 and TRBJ2-7; D remains unclear. The V gene's germline CDR1 is SGHTA and CDR2 FQGNSA. This CDR3 is built from 13 residues. The germline V and J ends were trimmed by 3 bases and 2 bases, with 8 bases remaining between them. The CDR3 DNA reads TGTGCCAGCAGCTTTAACAGCGCCTACGAGCAGTACTTC. It yields the protein CASSFNSAYEQYF.

This clonotype was observed at least ten times. The chain combines TRBV18 with TRBJ1-5; TRBD1 might be the D (5 bases). Germline values: CDR1 KGHSH, CDR2 LQKENI. V was trimmed by 6 bases and J by 7 bases, leaving 16 bases between them. The CDR3 spans 14 residues. For the CDR3, the DNA is TGTGCCAGCTCGTACGAGGGGTCGAAACAGCCCCAGCATTTT. Protein product: CASSYEGSKQPQHF.

This clonotype was detected many times. The genes are TRBV5-8 and TRBJ2-1; 8 positions match TRBD1. CDR1 is SGHTS, CDR2 YDEGEE, per germline. V shed 3 bases, J shed 7 bases, and the junction held 0 bases outside the gene matches. This CDR3 comprises 12 residues. CDR3 region: CASSWDRNEQFF. DNA of the CDR3: TGTGCCAGCAGCTGGGACAGGAATGAGCAGTTCTTC.

This chain joins TRBV6-1 and TRBJ2-5; D is unresolved. This CDR3 has 12 amino acids. Germline CDR1 and CDR2: MNHNS and SASEGT. Trimming cost V 1 base and J 9 bases, with 9 bases left between them. CDR3: CASSEVSTPQYF. CDR3 coding DNA: TGTGCCAGCAGTGAAGTTTCGACTCCCCAGTACTTC.

The sample holds many counts of this clonotype. This chain connects TRBV2 to TRBJ2-3; no clear D. This CDR3 is 13 amino acids long. V was cut by 8 bases and J by 2 bases, with 11 bases left in between. Germline lookup yields CDR1 SNHLY and CDR2 FYNNEI. The CDR3 nucleotides are TGTGCCAGCTTACGAACCCACACAGATACGCAGTATTTT. It encodes CASLRTHTDTQYF.

With respect to this clonotype: A much larger clonotype is one base distant, so this may be a read error. The rearrangement uses TRBV7-9 and TRBJ2-3, with 8 bases matching TRBD2. In germline, CDR1 is SEHNR, CDR2 FQNEAQ (reference sequence). The CDR3 has 14 amino acids. The ends lost 5 bases at V and 5 bases at J; junction bases unmatched: 6. The CDR3 region is CASSILADRDTQYF. CDR3 in DNA: TGTGCCAGCAGCATACTAGCGGATCGAGATACGCAGTATTTT.

This clonotype showed up many times. The chain uses TRBV7-3 and TRBJ1-4; D remains unclear. The V and J ends lost 4 bases and 5 bases respectively, with 8 bases between them. CDR3 length equals 13 residues. Germline V gene sequence: CDR1 SGHTA, CDR2 FQGTGA. CDR3 region: CASSSGRNEKLFF. In nucleotides, the CDR3 is TGTGCCAGCAGCTCCGGACGGAATGAAAAACTGTTTTTT.

This clonotype was seen ten or more times. The chain links TRBV28 to TRBJ1-1, with D unclear. V shed 4 bases and J shed 0 bases, with 9 bases lying between them. CDR1 and CDR2 from the germline V gene are MDHEN and SYDVKM. This CDR3 is 14 amino acids long. CDR3 in amino acids: CASSSNAMNTEAFF. CDR3 DNA: TGTGCCAGCAGTTCAAACGCCATGAACACTGAAGCTTTCTTT. The full variable domain, completed using reference TRBV28 and TRBJ1-1, is DVKVTQSSRYLVKRTGEKVFLECVQDMDHENMFWYRQDPGLGLRLIYFSYDVKMKEKGDIPEGYSVSREKKERFSLILESASTNQTSMYLCASSSNAMNTEAFFGQGTRLTVV.

This clonotype was recorded at least ten times. V is TRBV20-1 and J is TRBJ2-1; possibly TRBD1 for D (6 bases). The CDR3 contains 15 residues. CDR1 is DFQATT and CDR2 is SNEGSKA in the germline V gene (reference sequence). V lost 0 bases and J 1 base, leaving 10 bases between the germline ends. The CDR3, as DNA: TGCAGTGCTAGAGACGAGGGACATTCCTACAATGAGCAGTTCTTC. It codes for CSARDEGHSYNEQFF.

This clonotype was found many times. The V gene is TRBV4-1, the J gene TRBJ2-1; possibly TRBD1 for D (6 bases). Germline CDR1 and CDR2: MGHRA and YSYEKL. This CDR3 region has 16 residues. The V end lost 4 bases, the J end lost 2 bases, and 15 bases lay between the germline ends. CDR3 sequence: CASSLTLRDTYNEQFF. The CDR3 nucleotides are TGCGCCAGCAGCCTAACCCTCCGGGACACCTACAATGAGCAGTTCTTC.

In its sample, this clonotype was seen many times. J is TRBJ2-7 and V is TRBV10-1, with TRBD1 matching 10 bases. Germline CDR1 reads WNHNN; CDR2 reads SYGVQD (reference sequence). This CDR3 contains 13 residues. J gave up 6 bases and V 7 bases, and 6 bases lay outside the gene matches. CDR3 amino acids: CASNRDRGSEQYF. The CDR3 DNA sequence: TGCGCCAGCAACCGGGACAGGGGATCCGAGCAGTACTTC.

A remark on this clonotype: Possible read error: a much larger clone is one base away. The V call is TRBV5-1, the J call TRBJ2-1; 9 bases are shared with TRBD2. Looked up from germline, CDR1 is SGHRS and CDR2 is YFSETQ. The CDR3 contains 16 residues. The CDR3 reads CASGLNAGGPGNEQFF. Here the CDR3 DNA reads TGCGCCAGCGGCTTGAACGCGGGAGGGCCGGGGAATGAGCAGTTCTTC. Full variable domain (remainder filled in from reference TRBV5-1 and TRBJ2-1): KAGVTQTPRYLIKTRGQQVTLSCSPISGHRSVSWYQQTPGQGLQFLFEYFSETQRNKGNFPGRFSGRQFSNSRSEMNVSTLELGDSALYLCASGLNAGGPGNEQFFGPGTRLTVL.

This clonotype was counted many times. V and J are TRBV29-1 and TRBJ2-3; D unresolved. CDR1 is SQVTM and CDR2 is ANQGSEA in the germline V gene. V was cut by 4 bases and J by 0 bases, with 14 bases left in between. CDR3 length: 15 residues. This chain's CDR3 is CSVAKIGASTDTQYF. The CDR3 region has the DNA TGCAGCGTTGCGAAGATCGGTGCTAGCACAGATACGCAGTATTTT.

This clonotype was recorded many times. The rearrangement links TRBV6-2 or TRBV6-3 to TRBJ2-1; the match to TRBD2 covers 7 bases. J lost 2 bases, V lost 6 bases, and 7 bases had no gene match. CDR3 length: 15 residues. The V gene's germline CDR1 is MNHEY and CDR2 SVGEGT. The CDR3 region has the DNA TGTGCCAGCAGAACCCGACTAGCTGCCTACAATGAGCAGTTCTTC. It is translated as CASRTRLAAYNEQFF.

Concerning this clonotype: A much larger clone sits a single nucleotide away, making a read error possible. The chain recombines TRBV13 with TRBJ2-5; TRBD1 agrees at 10 bases. Germline CDR1 reads PRHDT; CDR2 reads FYEKMQ (reference sequence). This CDR3 is built from 17 residues. This CDR3 reads CASSLLFGTGDGETQNF. CDR3 in DNA: TGTGCCAGCAGCTTACTATTCGGGACAGGGGATGGAGAGACCCAGAACTTC.